A single sample is the source of the 2 T cell receptor beta chains below, sequenced in a study of beta chain features in type 1 diabetes. Points from the study as a whole: There was a moderate but significant shortening of TCRB CDR3s in all four CD4+ subsets of Type 1 diabetes patients.

Expressed TCRB transcripts got sequenced, as all isolated RNA was reverse transcribed. Assay used: immunoSEQ multiplex PCR; TCRdb lists only in-frame clones, some missing. The profile covers approximately 17,000 clones, with roughly 72% appearing a single time and 0.79% taken by the ten largest. Antigens for these TCRs are unknown. What was sequenced was stem cell memory CD4+ T cells from blood. Receptors originate from a man aged 25-45 years with type 1 diabetes.

The chain links TRBV11-2 to TRBJ1-5; possible D gene TRBD1, 5 bases. The CDR3 consists of 14 residues. V lost 0 bases to trimming and J lost 4 bases, with 7 bases between them. Germline V gene data show CDR1 as SGHAT and CDR2 as FQNNGV. CDR3 coding DNA: TGTGCCAGCAGCTTAGATCGGGGGAATCAGCCCCAGCATTTT. Translated: CASSLDRGNQPQHF.

J is TRBJ1-4 and V is TRBV27; a weak D match, TRBD1 (5 bases). V lost 6 bases and J 5 bases, leaving 19 bases between the germline ends. Germline CDR1 MNHEY, CDR2 SMNVEV (reference sequence). This CDR3 is built from 16 residues. The CDR3 DNA reads TGTGCCAGCAGACCAAGATTAGCGGGACGGAATGAAAAACTGTTTTTT. Translating it yields CASRPRLAGRNEKLFF. Using reference TRBV27 and TRBJ1-4 for the parts outside the CDR3, the full variable domain is EAQVTQNPRYLITVTGKKLTVTCSQNMNHEYMSWYRQDPGLGLRQIYYSMNVEVTDKGDVPEGYKVSRKEKRNFPLILESPSPNQTSLYFCASRPRLAGRNEKLFFGSGTQLSVL.